This TCR beta chain was found in a study of blood T cell repertoires in COVID-19. At the level of the study: The study drew acute and convalescent COVID-19 samples from the United States, Italy and Spain. From T cells, B-cell-depleted T cells, or PBMCs came the material, which was cDNA or gDNA.

This table comes from immunoSEQ multiplex PCR, and its TCRdb copy is limited to in-frame clones, with some not included. The sample has 150,000 or so clones, 80% to 95% seen once. Trimming cost V 0 bases and J 3 bases; bases outside gene matches: 8. Germline values: CDR1 LGHDT, CDR2 YNNKEL (reference sequence). The CDR3 loop spans 17 amino acids. V gene TRBV3-1 (or the pseudogene TRBV3-2) combines with J gene TRBJ2-5; 9 nucleotides line up with TRBD2. Material: peripheral blood. The sequence was collected from a woman in her fifties or sixties with COVID-19, enrolled during active disease. CDR3 coding DNA: TGTGCCAGCAGCCAAGATAGGAGCGGGGGGTATAAAGAGACCCAGTACTTC. This translates into CASSQDRSGGYKETQYF.